These 23 T cell receptor beta chains originate from one sample sequenced in a study of cytomegalovirus exposure and HLA in healthy donors. Only in-frame clones appear in the TCRdb table, and some are missing; sequencing was by immunoSEQ multiplex PCR. The sample has about 360,000 clones, roughly 88% seen once. Sequenced material: PBMCs. These receptors all come from a woman aged 18 to 35 in good health and CMV-seronegative.

This clone was seen only once. This sequence joins TRBV28 and TRBJ1-4, with a weak D call TRBD1 (6 bases). This CDR3 spans 17 amino acids. The V gene's germline CDR1 is MDHEN and CDR2 SYDVKM. V lost 6 bases to trimming and J lost 1 base, with 18 bases between them. The CDR3: CASSRPGGHGTNEKLFF. The CDR3 DNA reads as TGTGCCAGCAGCCGCCCCGGGGGGCATGGAACTAATGAAAAACTGTTTTTT.

V usage is TRBV7-9 and J usage is TRBJ2-1, with TRBD1 matching over 7 bases. CDR1 and CDR2 from the germline V gene are SEHNR and FQNEAQ (reference sequence). V gave up 4 bases and J gave up 4 bases; unmatched junction bases: 10. The CDR3 extends over 16 amino acids. Here the CDR3 reads CASSSPGQSLYNEQFF. CDR3 DNA sequence: TGTGCCAGCAGCTCGCCGGGACAGTCGCTTTACAATGAGCAGTTCTTC.

In its sample, this clone was seen once. The chain is built from TRBV5-1 and TRBJ1-4; D unresolved. The germline CDR1 and CDR2 sequences are SGHRS and YFSETQ. The germline V and J ends were trimmed by 4 bases and 0 bases, with 16 bases remaining between them. CDR3 size: 17 residues. CDR3 bases: TGCGCCAGCAGCCCCCTCGGATCAGGAACAACTAATGAAAAACTGTTTTTT. Residues: CASSPLGSGTTNEKLFF.

This clone came up a few times. This chain joins TRBV7-2 and TRBJ1-1; D remains unclear. Germline V CDR1 and CDR2: SGHTA, FQGNSA. The CDR3 runs 12 residues. V shed 1 base and J shed 4 bases, with 4 bases lying between them. The CDR3 nucleotides read TGTGCCAGCAGCTTAGGTAGCACTGAAGCTTTCTTT. Protein: CASSLGSTEAFF.

Details on this clone: The sample carries other DNA sequences with the same CDR3. The V and J genes are TRBV19 and TRBJ2-3, with 12 nucleotides matching TRBD1. V lost 1 base to trimming and J lost 6 bases; unmatched junction nucleotides: 5. Germline CDR1 reads LNHDA; CDR2 reads SQIVND (reference sequence). The CDR3 loop spans 16 amino acids. CDR3 nucleotides: TGTGCCAGTAGTATAGGGGGGACAGGGGGCTCCGATACGCAGTATTTT. Protein sequence: CASSIGGTGGSDTQYF.

V and J are TRBV4-2 and TRBJ1-4; 9 bases agree with TRBD1. Germline lookup yields CDR1 LGHNA and CDR2 YNFKEQ. V dropped 3 bases and J dropped 4; count of bases not matched to a gene: 3. There are 15 residues in the CDR3. CDR3 protein: CASSQGTGINEKLFF. In DNA, the CDR3 is TGTGCCAGCAGCCAGGGGACAGGGATTAATGAAAAACTGTTTTTT.

V is TRBV2 and J is TRBJ2-2; 10 nucleotides agree with TRBD1. The CDR3 runs 16 residues. The V gene's germline CDR1 is SNHLY and CDR2 FYNNEI. The V gene end was trimmed by 5 bases and the J gene end by 7 bases; junction bases not matched to a gene: 10. The CDR3 nucleotides are TGTGCCAGCAGTTCACAAGACAGGGGGCTAGTCGGGGAGCTGTTTTTT. It yields the protein CASSSQDRGLVGELFF.

This clone was recorded once. The chain couples TRBV5-1 to TRBJ1-1; the D is unclear. The CDR3 is 13 residues long. CDR1 and CDR2 from the germline V gene are SGHRS and YFSETQ. Trimming pared 2 bases from V and 5 bases from J, leaving 10 bases between. CDR3 DNA sequence: TGCGCCAGCAGCTTCAAGGAGGGAACTGAAGCTTTCTTT. Its protein product is CASSFKEGTEAFF. Full variable domain (missing parts from reference TRBV5-1 and TRBJ1-1): KAGVTQTPRYLIKTRGQQVTLSCSPISGHRSVSWYQQTPGQGLQFLFEYFSETQRNKGNFPGRFSGRQFSNSRSEMNVSTLELGDSALYLCASSFKEGTEAFFGQGTRLTVV.

The chain carries TRBV9 and TRBJ2-3; 9 positions match TRBD2. CDR1 and CDR2 from the germline V gene are SGDLS and YYNGEE. The V and J ends lost 3 bases and 4 bases, in that order; junction bases with no gene match: 12. The CDR3 has 17 amino acids. CDR3 coding DNA: TGTGCCAGCAGCGAGGACTTAGCGGGAGAACCCCCAGATACGCAGTATTTT. This sequence encodes CASSEDLAGEPPDTQYF. Full variable domain (remainder filled in from reference TRBV9 and TRBJ2-3): DSGVTQTPKHLITATGQRVTLRCSPRSGDLSVYWYQQSLDQGLQFLIQYYNGEERAKGNILERFSAQQFPDLHSELNLSSLELGDSALYFCASSEDLAGEPPDTQYFGPGTRLTVL.

The chain couples TRBV7-9 to TRBJ1-2, with 9 positions matching TRBD1. Unmatched junction bases numbered 8, after V lost 5 bases and J lost 4 bases. The CDR3 is made up of 15 amino acids. From germline, CDR1 is SEHNR and CDR2 FQNEAQ (reference sequence). The chain's CDR3 is CASSLAGTGFYGYTF. In DNA, the CDR3 is TGTGCCAGCAGCCTTGCCGGGACAGGGTTCTATGGCTACACCTTC. Using reference TRBV7-9 and TRBJ1-2 for the parts outside the CDR3, the full variable domain is DTGVSQNPRHKITKRGQNVTFRCDPISEHNRLYWYRQTLGQGPEFLTYFQNEAQLEKSRLLSDRFSAERPKGSFSTLEIQRTEQGDSAMYLCASSLAGTGFYGYTFGSGTRLTVV.

The V gene is TRBV2, the J gene TRBJ2-7; TRBD1 agrees at 9 bases. The ends lost 2 bases at V and 2 bases at J; junction bases unmatched: 4. The CDR3 consists of 15 residues. The germline V gene encodes CDR1 SNHLY and CDR2 FYNNEI. The CDR3 loop reads CASSEMDRGAYEQYF. The CDR3 nucleotides are TGTGCCAGCAGTGAAATGGACAGGGGTGCCTACGAGCAGTACTTC.

This clone was observed a handful of times. CDR3 coding DNA: TGCGCCAGCAGTGAGTTAAGGGGGTCTGGCTACACCTTC. Amino acid sequence: CASSELRGSGYTF. V is TRBV10-1 and J is TRBJ1-2, with D maybe TRBD1 (6 bases). V was shortened by 1 base and J by 7 bases, with 10 bases between the two germline ends. Looked up from germline, CDR1 is WNHNN and CDR2 is SYGVQD (reference sequence). The CDR3 runs to 13 residues.

V usage is TRBV27 and J usage is TRBJ2-4; 11 nucleotides agree with TRBD1. The CDR3 has 15 residues. J gave up 8 bases and V 7 bases, and 10 bases lay outside the gene matches. The germline gives CDR1 MNHEY, CDR2 SMNVEV (reference sequence). The CDR3: CASNSRTGGGDIQYF. The CDR3 DNA reads as TGTGCCAGCAACTCCCGGACAGGGGGCGGAGACATTCAGTACTTC.

This clone was counted only a few times. At one end, the junction sequence differs from germline, possibly due to a read error. V is TRBV2 and J is TRBJ2-7; a weak D match, TRBD1 (6 bases). CDR3 size: 11 residues. Germline lookup yields CDR1 SNHLY and CDR2 FYNNEI. The CDR3 DNA reads TGTGCCAGCAGTTATCCAGCAGGGGAAAAGTTC. Its translation: CASSYPAGEKF.

The CDR3 DNA follows: TGTGCCAGCAGCTTAGCGGGCCGAGGGGAGACCCAGTACTTC. Translation gives CASSLAGRGETQYF. The chain uses TRBV7-3 and TRBJ2-5, with D possibly matching TRBD2 (5 bases). CDR1 and CDR2 from the germline V gene are SGHTA and FQGTGA. The CDR3 extends over 14 amino acids. Trimming shortened V by 2 bases and J by 5 bases, and 12 bases separated the two germline ends. Based on the CDR3 plus reference TRBV7-3 and TRBJ2-5, the full variable domain is GAGVSQTPSNKVTEKGKYVELRCDPISGHTALYWYRQSLGQGPEFLIYFQGTGAADDSGLPNDRFFAVRPEGSVSTLKIQRTERGDSAVYLCASSLAGRGETQYFGPGTRLLVL.

The rearrangement joins TRBV10-1 to TRBJ2-3, with D hard to call. The V and J ends lost 5 bases and 0 bases respectively, with 3 bases between them. Per the germline V gene, CDR1 is WNHNN and CDR2 is SYGVQD (reference sequence). CDR3 length equals 12 residues. The CDR3 loop reads CASSSSTDTQYF. CDR3 DNA sequence: TGCGCCAGCAGTTCTAGCACAGATACGCAGTATTTT.

The table lists this clone with a count of one. This chain uses TRBV5-6 with TRBJ2-3; D may be TRBD1 (6 bases). This CDR3 spans 16 amino acids. Germline V gene lookup returns CDR1 SGHDT and CDR2 YYEEEE. With 0 bases removed from V and 2 bases from J, the gap between germline ends came to 13 bases. The CDR3: CASSLVQGNPTDTQYF. CDR3 sequence (DNA): TGTGCCAGCAGCTTGGTCCAGGGGAACCCCACAGATACGCAGTATTTT.

The chain links TRBV29-1 to TRBJ2-7, with D possibly TRBD1 on 5 matching bases. The CDR3 has 15 residues. Trimming removed 5 bases at V and 0 bases at J, with 17 bases between. Per germline, CDR1 SQVTM and CDR2 ANQGSEA. The CDR3 bases are TGCAGCGTTACAATATTGACAGAGCCCTCCTACGAGCAGTACTTC. Its translation is CSVTILTEPSYEQYF.

The chain combines TRBV27 with TRBJ1-6; D is perhaps TRBD1 (5 bases). This CDR3 contains 14 residues. CDR1 and CDR2 from the germline V gene are MNHEY and SMNVEV (reference sequence). The V end was cut by 3 bases, the J end by 10 bases, with 13 bases between. For the CDR3, the DNA is TGTGCCAGCAGTTTTGGGACTACGGTCTCACCCCTCCACTTT. This gives the protein CASSFGTTVSPLHF.

The V gene is TRBV9, the J gene TRBJ2-3; 8 bases are a match to TRBD2. The germline V gene encodes CDR1 SGDLS and CDR2 YYNGEE. The CDR3 spans 14 residues. V gave up 4 bases and J gave up 2 bases; unmatched junction bases: 3. The CDR3 nucleotides read TGTGCCAGCAGCACTAGCGGACTCACAGATACGCAGTATTTT. Its protein is CASSTSGLTDTQYF.

CDR3 sequence reads: CASRGAGGNQETQYF. The CDR3 DNA reads TGTGCCAGCAGAGGAGCGGGAGGGAACCAAGAGACCCAGTACTTC. The rearrangement joins TRBV27 to TRBJ2-5; 10 bases agree with TRBD2. Trimming took 6 bases from V and 0 from J; bases not matched to a gene: 4. This CDR3 comprises 15 residues. The germline V gene encodes CDR1 MNHEY and CDR2 SMNVEV (reference sequence).

The chain combines TRBV27 with TRBJ2-7, with 9 positions matching TRBD1. The CDR3 has 14 amino acids. CDR1 and CDR2 (germline): MNHEY, SMNVEV (reference sequence). J was trimmed by 4 bases and V by 6 bases; bases with no gene match: 7. CDR3 amino acids: CASRLTGTGYEQYF. As DNA, the CDR3 is TGTGCCAGCAGACTTACCGGGACAGGGTACGAGCAGTACTTC.

The chain combines TRBV5-6 with TRBJ1-2, with D perhaps TRBD1 (6 bases). The germline V gene has CDR1 SGHDT and CDR2 YYEEEE. Trimming stripped 3 bases from V and 6 bases from J, with 15 bases between. The CDR3 is 14 residues long. CDR3 amino acids: CASSSWAGGHGYTF. Here the CDR3 DNA reads TGTGCCAGCAGCTCCTGGGCGGGGGGCCATGGCTACACCTTC.